The 31 T cell receptor beta chains reported below all come from one sample, sequenced in a study of human T cells and chemical hapten exposure. The time point: pre-sensitization, week 0. Sample treatment: therapeutic diphenylcyclopropenone sensitization with weekly scalp DPC. One entry per CDR3 protein results from TCRdb running MiXCR on the RACE reads. There are 250,000 or so distinct CDR3 sequences in the sample; approximately 8% occur only once, and 1.2% lies in the top ten. The sample here was whole blood, taken in connection with sensitization to the hapten diphenylcyclopropenone (DPC). These receptor sequences come from a man aged 18 to 29 with alopecia areata. Some clones in this sample may be carry-over from other donors' samples.

The rearrangement links TRBV20-1 to TRBJ1-1; weak D call: TRBD1 (6 bases). Deletions cut 7 bases from V and 1 base from J, with 16 bases between. The V gene's germline CDR1 is DFQATT and CDR2 SNEGSKA (reference sequence). This CDR3 comprises 14 residues. CDR3 amino acids: CSVARRTANTEAFF. The CDR3 DNA reads as TGCAGTGTTGCCCGCCGGACAGCGAACACTGAAGCTTTCTTT.

This clonotype was detected a few times. The junction differs from germline at one of its ends, possibly a read error. The genes are TRBV11-2 and TRBJ2-5; 10 bases are a match to TRBD2. In germline, CDR1 is SGHAT, CDR2 FQNNGV. The CDR3 extends over 16 amino acids. The CDR3 region has the DNA TGTGCCAGCACCTTATTAGCGGGGGGTTATCAAGAGACCCAGTACTTC. The encoded protein is CASTLLAGGYQETQYF.

This clonotype was counted only a few times. This chain uses TRBV3-1 with TRBJ2-3; D perhaps matches TRBD2 (6 bases). The CDR3 length is 17 residues. V was shortened by 2 bases and J by 6 bases, with 21 bases between the two germline ends. Germline loops: CDR1 LGHDT, CDR2 YNNKEL (reference sequence). CDR3 residues: CASSQRVDAGPRDTQYF. In DNA, the CDR3 is TGTGCCAGCAGCCAAAGGGTGGACGCGGGGCCGCGGGATACGCAGTATTTT.

This clonotype was counted between two and nine times. This rearrangement joins TRBV18 to TRBJ2-7; D is perhaps TRBD1 or TRBD2 (5 bases each). The germline V gene has CDR1 KGHSH and CDR2 LQKENI. CDR3 length: 13 amino acids. Between the trimmed V and J ends, which lost 0 bases and 11 bases, there was a span of 14 bases. CDR3 amino acids: CASSPPGESLKYF. CDR3 sequence (DNA): TGTGCCAGCTCACCACCGGGGGAAAGCTTGAAGTACTTC. The variable domain in full, completed from reference TRBV18 and TRBJ2-7, reads NAGVMQNPRHLVRRRGQEARLRCSPMKGHSHVYWYRQLPEEGLKFMVYLQKENIIDESGMPKERFSAEFPKEGPSILRIQQVVRGDSAAYFCASSPPGESLKYFGPGTRLTVT.

This clonotype was counted at least ten times. This chain uses TRBV7-2 with TRBJ2-1; TRBD1 agrees at 9 bases. The CDR3 runs to 12 residues. The J segment lost 9 bases and the V segment lost 7 bases, leaving 4 bases of the junction unmatched. Germline values: CDR1 SGHTA, CDR2 FQGNSA. CDR3: CASKTGGGEQFF. DNA of the CDR3: TGTGCCAGCAAAACAGGGGGCGGTGAGCAGTTCTTC.

This clonotype has a handful of counts. This rearrangement joins TRBV12-3 or TRBV12-4 to TRBJ1-5; unclear D gene. The CDR3 runs to 14 residues. The V end was cut by 1 base, the J end by 5 bases, with 9 bases between. In DNA, the CDR3 is TGTGCCAGCAGTTTAGAAGGGTGGGATCAGCCCCAGCATTTT. Protein: CASSLEGWDQPQHF.

V gene TRBV11-2 combines with J gene TRBJ1-2; D is perhaps TRBD1 (5 bases). Germline-derived CDR1 and CDR2 are SGHAT and FQNNGV. The germline V and J ends were trimmed by 1 base and 10 bases, with 7 bases remaining between them. The CDR3 runs 11 residues. This chain's CDR3 is CASSLGQFYTF. The CDR3 DNA follows: TGTGCCAGCAGCTTAGGACAGTTCTACACCTTC.

The CDR3 is CATSRGQGASYEQYF. The CDR3 bases are TGTGCCACCAGCAGAGGACAGGGGGCGTCCTACGAGCAGTACTTC. The rearrangement joins TRBV15 to TRBJ2-7, with TRBD1 matching over 10 bases. The length of the CDR3 is 15 residues. V shed 1 base and J 1 base; nucleotides not matched to a gene: 1. The germline V gene encodes CDR1 LNHNV and CDR2 YYDKDF (reference sequence).

This clonotype was observed many times. This rearrangement joins TRBV29-1 to TRBJ1-1; perhaps TRBD1 as D (5 bases). There are 14 residues in the CDR3. Per the germline V gene, CDR1 is SQVTM and CDR2 is ANQGSEA. V was trimmed by 4 bases and J by 1 base, leaving 13 bases between them. The CDR3, as DNA: TGCAGCGTTGCCATGGGACGGCCGAACACTGAAGCTTTCTTT. This gives the protein CSVAMGRPNTEAFF. The full variable domain, its missing parts supplied by reference TRBV29-1 and TRBJ1-1, is SAVISQKPSRDICQRGTSLTIQCQVDSQVTMMFWYRQQPGQSLTLIATANQGSEATYESGFVIDKFPISRPNLTFSTLTVSNMSPEDSSIYLCSVAMGRPNTEAFFGQGTRLTVV.

In this sample, this clonotype turned up many times. The V call is TRBV7-9, the J call TRBJ2-2; no clear D gene. Trimming stripped 2 bases from V and 4 bases from J, with 5 bases between. Germline lookup yields CDR1 SEHNR and CDR2 FQNEAQ (reference sequence). The CDR3 totals 13 residues. CDR3 protein: CASSLLGTGELFF. The DNA of the CDR3 is TGTGCCAGCAGCTTATTAGGCACCGGGGAGCTGTTTTTT.

This clonotype was seen more than once but under ten times. V is TRBV29-1 and J is TRBJ1-6; no firm D call. V was cut by 6 bases and J by 0 bases, with 6 bases left in between. The CDR3 is 13 amino acids. The germline gives CDR1 SQVTM, CDR2 ANQGSEA. CDR3 sequence reads: CSVKSSYNSPLHF. The CDR3 DNA is TGCAGCGTCAAGAGCTCCTATAATTCACCCCTCCACTTT. Full variable domain (outside the CDR3, taken from reference TRBV29-1 and TRBJ1-6): SAVISQKPSRDICQRGTSLTIQCQVDSQVTMMFWYRQQPGQSLTLIATANQGSEATYESGFVIDKFPISRPNLTFSTLTVSNMSPEDSSIYLCSVKSSYNSPLHFGNGTRLTVT.

This clonotype appeared a few times. The chain carries TRBV5-1 and TRBJ2-6; 7 bases are shared with TRBD1. Germline-derived CDR1 and CDR2 are SGHRS and YFSETQ. The CDR3 is 15 residues long. The V segment lost 4 bases and the J segment 8 bases; nucleotides outside the gene matches: 9. Here the CDR3 DNA reads TGCGCCAGCAGCCGCACGAGACAGGGCACCAACGTCCTGACTTTC. It is translated as CASSRTRQGTNVLTF.

J is TRBJ2-4 and V is TRBV28; TRBD1 matches at 8 bases. V gave up 7 bases and J gave up 8 bases; unmatched junction bases: 16. The germline V gene encodes CDR1 MDHEN and CDR2 SYDVKM. This CDR3 has 16 amino acids. The CDR3 DNA reads TGTGCCAGCATTGACAGGGGCCGGGCTAAAAGGGACATTCAGTACTTC. Encoded protein: CASIDRGRAKRDIQYF.

This chain joins TRBV5-1 and TRBJ1-2; no clear D gene. V lost 2 bases and J lost 0, with 11 bases in between. Germline values: CDR1 SGHRS, CDR2 YFSETQ. The CDR3 loop spans 15 amino acids. CDR3: CASSFLPAANYGYTF. The CDR3 DNA reads TGCGCCAGCAGCTTCTTGCCCGCAGCTAACTATGGCTACACCTTC.

This clonotype came up many times. The chain carries TRBV7-2 and TRBJ1-1; D is undetermined. V shed 2 bases and J shed 0 bases, with 4 bases lying between them. Germline CDR1 SGHTA, CDR2 FQGNSA. The CDR3 is 13 residues long. Here the CDR3 reads CASSLILNTEAFF. The CDR3 bases are TGTGCCAGCAGCTTAATCTTGAACACTGAAGCTTTCTTT. The full variable domain, with the rest looked up from reference TRBV7-2 and TRBJ1-1, is GAGVSQSPSNKVTEKGKDVELRCDPISGHTALYWYRQSLGQGLEFLIYFQGNSAPDKSGLPSDRFSAERTGGSVSTLTIQRTQQEDSAVYLCASSLILNTEAFFGQGTRLTVV.

This clonotype has a handful of counts. This sequence joins TRBV7-7 and TRBJ2-5; the D gene could be TRBD1 or TRBD2 (5 bases each). Germline V gene sequence: CDR1 SSHAT, CDR2 FNYEAQ (reference sequence). The CDR3 is 13 residues long. V was shortened by 2 bases and J by 4 bases, with 8 bases between the two germline ends. The DNA of the CDR3 is TGTGCCAGCAGCTTAAATGGGGGAGAGACCCAGTACTTC. Its protein is CASSLNGGETQYF.

This clonotype was seen more than once but under ten times. CDR3 sequence reads: CASSLGPGQNEKLFF. The CDR3 DNA sequence: TGTGCCAGCAGCTTGGGACCGGGACAGAATGAAAAACTGTTTTTT. This rearrangement joins TRBV11-3 to TRBJ1-4; the match to TRBD1 covers 7 bases. The CDR3 is 15 amino acids. Losses at the gene ends were 3 bases for V and 5 bases for J; bases not matched to a gene: 6. From germline, CDR1 is SGHNT and CDR2 YENEEA.

The chain has TRBV10-3 and TRBJ1-1, with TRBD1 identical over 7 bases. Losses at the gene ends were 7 bases for V and 4 bases for J; bases not matched to a gene: 6. The CDR3 is made up of 13 amino acids. CDR1 ENHRY and CDR2 SYGVKD come from the germline V gene. The CDR3 is CAIMAQGITEAFF. In DNA form, the CDR3 reads TGTGCCATCATGGCACAGGGGATCACTGAAGCTTTCTTT.

For this clonotype: Given a much more abundant clone one base away, this may be a read error. The CDR3 here is CSVVTGEAFF. The CDR3 DNA reads TGCAGCGTGGTGACAGGAGAAGCTTTCTTT. V gene TRBV29-1 combines with J gene TRBJ1-1; a weak D match, TRBD1 (6 bases). V lost 6 bases and J lost 8, with 10 bases in between. CDR3 length: 10 amino acids. Looked up from germline, CDR1 is SQVTM and CDR2 is ANQGSEA. Supplemented by reference TRBV29-1 and TRBJ1-1, the full variable domain reads SAVISQKPSRDICQRGTSLTIQCQVDSQVTMMFWYRQQPGQSLTLIATANQGSEATYESGFVIDKFPISRPNLTFSTLTVSNMSPEDSSIYLCSVVTGEAFFGQGTRLTVV.

This clonotype was counted between two and nine times. CDR3 amino acids: CASSLRRNEGEQYV. Here the CDR3 DNA reads TGTGCCAGCAGCTTGCGACGAAACGAGGGCGAGCAGTACGTC. This chain joins TRBV5-5 and TRBJ2-7, with D possibly TRBD2 on 5 matching bases. CDR1 and CDR2 (germline): SGHKS, YYEKEE (reference sequence). Between the trimmed V and J ends, which lost 1 base and 6 bases, there was a span of 14 bases. The CDR3 length is 14 residues.

This clonotype has just a few counts. The CDR3 protein is CATSFRGQETQYF. The DNA of the CDR3 is TGTGCCACCAGCTTTCGGGGCCAAGAGACCCAGTACTTC. The rearrangement joins TRBV15 to TRBJ2-5; maybe TRBD2 (5 bases). This CDR3 comprises 13 residues. The germline V and J ends were trimmed by 5 bases and 1 base, with 8 bases remaining between them. Germline-derived CDR1 and CDR2 are LNHNV and YYDKDF (reference sequence).

The V call is TRBV5-1, the J call TRBJ1-2, with D unresolved. Germline CDR1 reads SGHRS; CDR2 reads YFSETQ. This CDR3 has 14 amino acids. V was clipped by 7 bases and J by 3 bases, with 16 bases between them. The CDR3 DNA reads TGCGCCAGCGGCCGGGCCACGAAGGACTATGGCTACACCTTC. It codes for CASGRATKDYGYTF.

CDR3 coding DNA: TGTGCCAGCAGCCCTCTAGGGACAGGGAGAAATTCACCCCTCCACTTT. This encodes CASSPLGTGRNSPLHF. V gene TRBV7-3 combines with J gene TRBJ1-6; 9 positions agree with TRBD1. Germline trimming cut 5 bases from V and 7 bases from J; bases unmatched to any gene: 9. The CDR3 consists of 16 residues. Germline-derived CDR1 and CDR2 are SGHTA and FQGTGA.

This clonotype was detected only a few times. The rearrangement uses TRBV7-2 and TRBJ1-2, with D possibly being TRBD1 (5 bases). Trimming took off 1 base at V and 8 bases at J, with 11 bases between the two ends. This CDR3 region has 13 residues. Germline lookup yields CDR1 SGHTA and CDR2 FQGNSA. The CDR3 sequence is CASSLGRDGGYTF. CDR3 nucleotides: TGTGCCAGCAGCTTAGGCAGGGATGGAGGCTACACCTTC.

The rearrangement links TRBV4-3 to TRBJ1-5, with D uncertain. The CDR3 is made up of 14 amino acids. CDR1 and CDR2 from the germline V gene are LGHNA and YSLEER. V lost 1 base and J 11 bases, leaving 15 bases between the germline ends. This CDR3 is CASSQGVGQSTQHF. DNA of the CDR3: TGCGCCAGCAGCCAAGGGGTAGGGCAGTCGACCCAGCATTTT.

This clonotype was recorded a few times. The chain employs TRBV6-5 and TRBJ2-2, with D hard to call. Trimming took 6 bases from V and 8 from J, leaving 7 bases between them. Per germline, CDR1 MNHEY and CDR2 SVGAGI. This CDR3 contains 11 residues. The CDR3 DNA sequence: TGTGCCAGCAGCTCTCGAGGGGAGCTGTTTTTT. This sequence encodes CASSSRGELFF.

This clonotype was observed at least ten times. The chain links TRBV24-1 to TRBJ2-3; 7 nucleotides line up with TRBD1. The CDR3 is 17 residues long. Per the germline V gene, CDR1 is KGHDR and CDR2 is SFDVKD. Unmatched junction bases numbered 11, after V lost 3 bases and J lost 3 bases. CDR3 region: CATSDTWDRKGTDTQYF. CDR3 in DNA: TGTGCCACCAGTGATACCTGGGACAGAAAAGGGACAGATACGCAGTATTTT.

This clonotype was seen a handful of times. The rearrangement joins TRBV11-1 to TRBJ1-6; TRBD1 is a possible D gene (5 bases). Trimming removed 2 bases at V and 5 bases at J, with 13 bases between. CDR1 and CDR2 (germline): SGHAT, FQDESV (reference sequence). The CDR3 loop spans 16 amino acids. The DNA of the CDR3 is TGTGCCAGCAGCTTACAAGGGGCGTTTGATAATTCACCCCTCCACTTT. Its translation is CASSLQGAFDNSPLHF.

This clonotype was found a few times. This chain uses TRBV4-3 with TRBJ2-2, with a weak D call TRBD1 (5 bases). Germline values: CDR1 LGHNA, CDR2 YSLEER. V was shortened by 3 bases and J by 6 bases, with 11 bases between the two germline ends. The CDR3 runs to 14 residues. The CDR3 DNA sequence: TGCGCCAGCAGCCATGAAGGGGTACCCGGGGAGCTGTTTTTT. This codes for CASSHEGVPGELFF.

There are a few counts of this clonotype. V usage is TRBV5-1 and J usage is TRBJ2-3, with D perhaps matching TRBD1 (7 bases). V lost 4 bases and J 5 bases, leaving 23 bases between the germline ends. The CDR3 has 17 residues. Germline lookup yields CDR1 SGHRS and CDR2 YFSETQ. In DNA form, the CDR3 reads TGCGCCAGCAGCCCATCGGTGACAGGGACTCGGAGAGATACGCAGTATTTT. The encoded protein is CASSPSVTGTRRDTQYF.

This clonotype was seen many times. This sequence joins TRBV10-3 and TRBJ1-2; D unclear. V lost 7 bases and J 8 bases, leaving 17 bases between the germline ends. This CDR3 is 13 amino acids long. Germline V gene lookup returns CDR1 ENHRY and CDR2 SYGVKD. DNA for the CDR3: TGTGCCATCACCGAAACATCAAGGGAGGGCTACACCTTC. Its translation: CAITETSREGYTF.